This T cell receptor beta chain stems from a study of blood T cell repertoires in COVID-19. Germline lookup yields CDR1 LGHDT and CDR2 YNNKEL (reference sequence). This CDR3 is 14 amino acids long. V lost 8 bases, J lost 1 base, and 12 bases lay in between. Authors' data handling: Using reference gene primer amplification, nucleated cell counts were estimated. Generated by immunoSEQ multiplex PCR, the TCRdb table keeps only in-frame clones and is missing some. V, J and clone size are those of that table, while D and trimming were read from the DNA. The sample lists 90,000 to 150,000 clones; approximately 90% were seen once. This clone was seen only a few times.

The TCR comes from a human donor in a cohort sampled during active COVID-19. The chain combines TRBV3-1 (or the pseudogene TRBV3-2) with TRBJ1-5; D gene ambiguous. The specimen sequenced was peripheral blood. Written as DNA, the CDR3 is TGTGCCAGCTCCGGTGGGAGGAGCAATCAGCCCCAGCATTTT. Residues: CASSGGRSNQPQHF.